Below, 4 T cell receptor beta chains from the same sample are listed, as sequenced in a study of metastatic and nonmetastatic thyroid tumors. Prior to thyroid surgery, none of the patients had received any treatment. TCRdb re-called clones via MiXCR from the PCR reads. There are 45,000 to 65,000 clones in the sample; 20% to 25% occur only once, and roughly 4.2% lies in the top ten. Sample: blood. These receptors were obtained from a female donor with papillary thyroid cancer or a benign thyroid nodule (not recorded which). Some clones in this sample may be carry-over from other donors' samples.

This clone was detected many times. The CDR3 bases are TGTGCCAGCAGTGAAGACCGATGGGAGACCCAGTACTTC. It translates to CASSEDRWETQYF. The rearrangement uses TRBV6-1 and TRBJ2-5; D not certain. The CDR3 runs to 13 residues. Germline V gene sequence: CDR1 MNHNS, CDR2 SASEGT. The ends were cut back, 1 base at V and 5 bases at J, with 8 bases in the middle.

This clone was seen at least ten times. V gene TRBV7-2 combines with J gene TRBJ2-1; 11 positions agree with TRBD2. Germline assignment: CDR1 SGHTA and CDR2 FQGNSA. With 1 base clipped from V and 1 base from J, the junction kept 3 bases outside the gene matches. This CDR3 has 17 residues. CDR3 residues: CASSLGTSGLSYNEQFF. The CDR3 DNA follows: TGTGCCAGCAGCTTAGGGACTAGCGGGCTTTCCTACAATGAGCAGTTCTTC.

At least ten counts were recorded for this clone. The chain combines TRBV6-5 with TRBJ2-7; D is perhaps TRBD1 or TRBD2 (6 bases each). Germline V CDR1 and CDR2: MNHEY, SVGAGI. Trimming stripped 2 bases from V and 3 bases from J, with 11 bases between. This CDR3 spans 14 amino acids. The CDR3 nucleotides are TGTGCCAGCAGTTACCGAGGGGGGATCTACGAGCAGTACTTC. As protein: CASSYRGGIYEQYF.

Many counts were recorded for this clone. The CDR3 nucleotides read TGTGCCAGCAGTTCCCCAGGGAGAAGCTCCTACGAGCAGTACTTC. Its protein product is CASSSPGRSSYEQYF. The J gene is TRBJ2-7, the V gene TRBV27, with D possibly called TRBD1 or TRBD2 (5 bases each). V gave up 4 bases and J gave up 0 bases, with 13 bases separating them. CDR3 size: 15 residues. In germline, CDR1 is MNHEY, CDR2 SMNVEV (reference sequence).